Included here is one TCR beta chain sequence, with context. Its antigen remains unidentified. Germline and junction disagree at one end, which may indicate a read error. Time point in this sample: week 5, during vaccination. It was 300 ug of mutant IDH1 20-mer peptide that made up each vaccine dose, given with topical imiquimod. This entry comes from a study of a mutant IDH1 vaccine in newly diagnosed glioma. Study-level background: During weeks 1, 3, 5, 7, 11, 15, 19 and 23, patients received eight vaccinations. Most had both radiotherapy and temozolomide beforehand; others had only one.

Germline lookup yields CDR1 PRHDT and CDR2 FYEKMQ (reference sequence). The CDR3 runs to 12 residues. TCRdb's copy holds only in-frame clones and misses some; the assay was immunoSEQ multiplex PCR. Of about 56,000 clones listed, approximately 90% are singletons. This clonotype originated in a woman aged 40 to 50 with glioma. The chain links TRBV13 to TRBJ1-2; D possibly corresponds to TRBD1 (5 bases). The sequenced sample was PBMCs, obtained from a glioma patient whose treatment included an IDH1 peptide vaccine. In DNA form, the CDR3 reads TGTGCCAGCAGCCTAGGGGTTCGCGGCTACACCTTC. Its translation: CASSLGVRGYTF.